This T cell receptor beta chain was sequenced in a study of blood T cells in healthy people across ages. On the study more broadly: There was about one barcoded beta molecule captured by template switching per two T cells.

The CDR3 consists of 14 residues. The trim removed 6 bases at V and 8 bases at J, leaving 7 bases unmatched. Germline loops: CDR1 LGHDT, CDR2 YNNKEL (reference sequence). For the second PCR, which ran for roughly 6 to 11 cycles, a sample-barcoded 5' primer and a J-beta primer mix were used. TCRdb re-called the 5' RACE reads through MiXCR, storing one row per CDR3 protein. The table has more than 650,000 distinct CDR3 sequences, 40% to 65% seen once. This clonotype was observed a few times. Its cognate antigen is unknown. Findings and caveats of the study: The study found more naive CD4+ cells and higher diversity in long-lived than aged donors. As age increased, TCR beta diversity per million T cells fell in a roughly linear fashion. One million T cells yielded diversity estimates that were considered underestimates.

The chain is built from TRBV3-1 and TRBJ1-4, with 9 positions matching TRBD1. The sequenced material came from blood. The source is an elderly man in good health. The CDR3: CASRRGQGNEKLFF. CDR3 sequence (DNA): TGTGCCAGCAGACGTGGACAGGGGAACGAAAAACTGTTTTTT.